These 16 T cell receptor beta chains share one sample of origin, sequenced in a study of T cell responses to AZD1222 COVID-19 vaccine (dated by TCRdb to about 2021). The library was obtained by the immunoSEQ multiplex PCR assay. The immuneACCESS repertoire file appears here via TCRdb, limited to in-frame rearrangements. These files lack a portion of the clones; in checked studies, under half of the deficit traces to unresolved V genes, and the cause of the others is not known. This sample is represented by 100,000 to 150,000 clones; roughly 88% of them were singletons. The ten largest clones capture roughly 9.1% of the sample. The label giving this sample's time point can be read as: baseline before first vaccination. The source was peripheral blood, collected on day 0 of AZD1222 vaccination. The receptors derive from an adult in good health.

The rearrangement links TRBV5-6 to TRBJ1-2, with TRBD1 matching over 8 bases. V lost 5 bases to trimming and J lost 4 bases; unmatched junction nucleotides: 7. The CDR3 contains 14 residues. Per germline, CDR1 SGHDT and CDR2 YYEEEE. CDR3 residues: CASRGQGLGYGYTF. The DNA for the CDR3 is TGTGCCAGCAGAGGACAGGGTCTTGGCTATGGCTACACCTTC.

This sequence joins TRBV24-1 and TRBJ1-2; TRBD1 matches 8 bases. Germline trimming cut 9 bases from V and 4 bases from J; bases unmatched to any gene: 0. CDR3 length: 11 amino acids. The germline V gene encodes CDR1 KGHDR and CDR2 SFDVKD. The CDR3, as DNA: TGTGCCACCGGACAGGGCTATGGCTACACCTTC. It codes for CATGQGYGYTF.

A remark on this clone: A read error may produce the germline difference seen at one junction end. This chain links TRBV15 with TRBJ2-7; 7 bases fit TRBD2. Germline V gene lookup returns CDR1 LNHNV and CDR2 YYDKDF (reference sequence). This CDR3 has 18 residues. The CDR3 bases are TGTGCCGCCAGCCCACACCCTTCCTTGAGCGGGGTGGGGAACGAGCAGTACTTC. This translates into CAASPHPSLSGVGNEQYF. Based on the CDR3 plus reference TRBV15 and TRBJ2-7, the full variable domain is DAMVIQNPRYQVTQFGKPVTLSCSQTLNHNVMYWYQQKSSQAPKLLFHYYDKDFNNEADTPDNFQSRRPNTSFCFLDIRSPGLGDTAMYLCAASPHPSLSGVGNEQYFGPGTRLTVT.

The chain links TRBV9 to TRBJ2-1; D not resolved. Trimming removed 0 bases from V and 2 bases from J, with 9 bases in between. The CDR3 totals 15 residues. In germline, CDR1 is SGDLS, CDR2 YYNGEE. CDR3 nucleotides: TGTGCCAGCAGCGTAGGTAATAGTGCCTACAATGAGCAGTTCTTC. Translating it yields CASSVGNSAYNEQFF.

To note about this clone: One end of the junction varies from germline; a read error may be responsible. The gene calls are TRBV6-5 and TRBJ1-4, with 7 bases matching TRBD1. The germline V gene has CDR1 MNHEY and CDR2 SVGAGI. The CDR3 totals 14 residues. In nucleotides, the CDR3 is TGTGCCAGCAGATACTCAGGGGGAGATGAAAAACTGTTTTTT. Residues: CASRYSGGDEKLFF.

This clone was picked up one time. The chain uses TRBV19 and TRBJ2-1; D is undetermined. Trimming pared 0 bases from V and 3 bases from J, leaving 6 bases between. Germline V gives CDR1 LNHDA, CDR2 SQIVND (reference sequence). There are 14 residues in the CDR3. In DNA, the CDR3 is TGTGCCAGTAGTATAGATCCGTTCTACAATGAGCAGTTCTTC. As protein: CASSIDPFYNEQFF.

V and J are TRBV10-3 and TRBJ2-1, with 13 nucleotides matching TRBD2. The CDR3 covers 18 residues. V shed 2 bases and J 7 bases; nucleotides not matched to a gene: 11. In germline, CDR1 is ENHRY, CDR2 SYGVKD. The CDR3 DNA sequence: TGTGCCATCAGTGAGCCCGACGGTGGGACTAGCGGGATAAATGAGCAGTTCTTC. Protein sequence: CAISEPDGGTSGINEQFF.

This clone was found once. The chain carries TRBV10-2 and TRBJ2-6; 8 nucleotides match TRBD1. Trimming at V came to 0 bases and at J to 1 base, leaving 5 bases not matched to a gene. Germline CDR1 and CDR2: WSHSY and SAAADI. This CDR3 has 18 amino acids. The CDR3 sequence is CASSESTGGYSGANVLTF. The DNA of the CDR3 is TGCGCCAGCAGTGAGTCAACAGGGGGTTATTCTGGGGCCAACGTCCTGACTTTC.

The gene calls are TRBV6-1 and TRBJ2-2, with 8 nucleotides matching TRBD1. The CDR3 runs to 15 residues. V was clipped by 3 bases and J by 1 base; unmatched bases: 1. Germline CDR1 MNHNS, CDR2 SASEGT. The CDR3 DNA is TGTGCCAGCAGTGATGGGACAGGGAACACCGGGGAGCTGTTTTTT. Its protein product is CASSDGTGNTGELFF.

A single count supports this clone. This chain uses TRBV5-6 with TRBJ2-7; D is undetermined. From germline, CDR1 is SGHDT and CDR2 YYEEEE. V lost 1 base to trimming and J lost 6 bases, with 5 bases between them. The length of the CDR3 is 11 residues. The CDR3 is CASSLYFEQYF. The CDR3 DNA reads as TGTGCCAGCAGCTTGTATTTCGAGCAGTACTTC.

As concerns this clone: This CDR3 is also generated by other DNA sequences in the sample. The V and J genes are TRBV18 and TRBJ1-3; D may be TRBD1 (5 bases). Germline V gene sequence: CDR1 KGHSH, CDR2 LQKENI. V was shortened by 3 bases and J by 0 bases, with 6 bases between the two germline ends. The CDR3 extends over 14 amino acids. DNA for the CDR3: TGTGCCAGCTCACCCGACAGCTCTGGAAACACCATATATTTT. Amino acid sequence: CASSPDSSGNTIYF.

This chain joins TRBV11-2 and TRBJ2-1; 12 bases agree with TRBD2. The CDR3 consists of 16 residues. Losses at the gene ends were 6 bases for V and 15 bases for J; bases not matched to a gene: 18. Per the germline V gene, CDR1 is SGHAT and CDR2 is FQNNGV. The CDR3: CASRPLAGGRFLGWFF. The CDR3 DNA follows: TGTGCCAGCAGGCCACTAGCGGGGGGACGGTTTCTTGGTTGGTTCTTC. Looking up the rest from reference TRBV11-2 and TRBJ2-1 gives the full variable domain: EAGVAQSPRYKIIEKRQSVAFWCNPISGHATLYWYQQILGQGPKLLIQFQNNGVVDDSQLPKDRFSAERLKGVDSTLKIQPAKLEDSAVYLCASRPLAGGRFLGWFFGPGTRLTVL.

The rearrangement uses TRBV4-3 and TRBJ2-6, with D unresolved. Germline V gene data show CDR1 as LGHNA and CDR2 as YSLEER. Between the trimmed V and J ends, which lost 1 base and 0 bases, there was a span of 4 bases. This CDR3 region has 15 residues. CDR3 amino acids: CASSQVDSGANVLTF. In nucleotides, the CDR3 is TGCGCCAGCAGCCAAGTAGACTCTGGGGCCAACGTCCTGACTTTC.

This clone has just a few counts. This chain links TRBV30 with TRBJ2-2; D is uncertain. CDR3 length: 14 residues. Germline CDR1 and CDR2: GTSNPN and SVGIG (reference sequence). Here the CDR3 DNA reads TGTGCTACAAAGAGGCCTTCCAGCCCCGGGGAGCTGTTTTTT. Translated, it gives CATKRPSSPGELFF.

This rearrangement joins TRBV10-3 to TRBJ2-7; TRBD1 matches 9 bases. This CDR3 is built from 15 residues. J gave up 2 bases and V 2 bases, and 4 bases lay outside the gene matches. Per the germline V gene, CDR1 is ENHRY and CDR2 is SYGVKD. The CDR3 here is CAISEIDRGTYEQYF. The CDR3 coding sequence is TGTGCCATCAGTGAGATCGACAGGGGGACCTACGAGCAGTACTTC.

The chain links TRBV11-3 to TRBJ1-1; D perhaps matches TRBD1 (5 bases). The CDR3 totals 11 residues. Per the germline V gene, CDR1 is SGHNT and CDR2 is YENEEA. Trimming stripped 6 bases from V and 9 bases from J, with 11 bases between. CDR3 sequence (DNA): TGTGCCAGCAGTAATAGGACACAAGCTTTCTTT. It is translated as CASSNRTQAFF.